This T cell receptor (beta chain) was captured in a study of tumor-infiltrating lymphocytes in primary liver carcinoma. Study findings and constraints: With p = 0.039, the top-250-clone fraction in tumors significantly exceeded that in blood. Appearing in all five tumor regions was true of only about 7-24% of top clones.

This clonotype was seen only a few times. Its antigen is undetermined. A single base separates this from a much larger clone, so it may be a read error. Scientists recovered RNA and DNA together from around 20-30 mg of unsorted bulk tissue. TCR beta cDNA was reverse-transcribed from about 500 ng of total RNA. The reaction used a constant-region primer and ProtoScript II reverse transcriptase. A slightly modified ARM-PCR protocol with three nested multiplex PCR rounds produced these TCR beta libraries. PCR rounds one and two used TRBV1-TRBV30 forward primers with a C-beta reverse primer for approximately 10 cycles each. TCRdb analysed the multiplex PCR reads with MiXCR anew, one entry per CDR3 protein. The sample lists 99,000 or so distinct CDR3 sequences; about four fifths were seen once. Germline CDR1 LNHDA, CDR2 SQIVND (reference sequence). The CDR3 runs 13 residues.

The sequenced sample was liver tumor tissue from sampling region 3. As to subset: tumor region T3, left-lateral pole. The chain has TRBV19 and TRBJ1-6; D remains unclear. This TCR came from a man aged 35-49 years with primary liver carcinoma and hepatitis B virus infection. The CDR3 is CASGGPYNSALHF. CDR3 in DNA: TGTGCCAGTGGCGGGCCCTATAATTCAGCCCTCCACTTT.